The present T cell receptor (beta chain) was sequenced within a study of OX40 agonist ivuxolimab in advanced cancers. Study observations and caveats: Normalized T-cell clonal expansion was also low in some nonresponders. At 0.1 to 3.0 mg/kg and by week 6, CD4+ and CD8+ T cells in the blood had expanded clonally.

The CDR3 totals 16 residues. Per germline, CDR1 PRHDT and CDR2 FYEKMQ (reference sequence). V was pared by 1 base and J by 6 bases, with 6 bases of the junction left unmatched. A note on this clone: Its matching antigen is unknown.

Only in-frame clones appear in the TCRdb table, and some are missing; sequencing was by immunoSEQ multiplex PCR. The table records tens of thousands of clones, about four fifths of them present only once. The chain uses TRBV13 and TRBJ2-1; 10 bases agree with TRBD2. The receptor's source is an adult with an advanced solid tumor such as melanoma, head and neck, liver or kidney cancer. Sequences were derived from CD4+ or CD8+ T cells sorted from blood, sampled in a trial of the OX40 agonist ivuxolimab. CDR3 sequence reads: CASSLEPSGSINEQFF. DNA for the CDR3: TGTGCCAGCAGCTTAGAGCCTAGCGGGAGTATCAATGAGCAGTTCTTC. The full variable domain, its missing parts supplied by reference TRBV13 and TRBJ2-1, is AAGVIQSPRHLIKEKRETATLKCYPIPRHDTVYWYQQGPGQDPQFLISFYEKMQSDKGSIPDRFSAQQFSDYHSELNMSSLELGDSALYFCASSLEPSGSINEQFFGPGTRLTVL.